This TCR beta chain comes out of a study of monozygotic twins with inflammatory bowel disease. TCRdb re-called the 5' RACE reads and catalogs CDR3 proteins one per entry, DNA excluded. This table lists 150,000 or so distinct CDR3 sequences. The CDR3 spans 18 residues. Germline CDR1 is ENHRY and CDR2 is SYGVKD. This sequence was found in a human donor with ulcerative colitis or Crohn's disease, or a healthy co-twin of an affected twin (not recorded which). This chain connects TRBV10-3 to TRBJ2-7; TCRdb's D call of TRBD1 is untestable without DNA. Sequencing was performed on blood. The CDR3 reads CAISEPISESGLFYEQYF.